The next 16 T cell receptor beta chains were all read from a single sample in a study of beta chain features in type 1 diabetes. General study points: Shorter TCRB CDR3s, moderately but significantly so, marked every one of the four CD4+ subsets in Type 1 diabetes patients.

No antigens are known for them. The entirety of the isolated RNA underwent reverse transcription, so expressed TCRB transcripts were sequenced. Sequencing was performed with immunoSEQ multiplex PCR; in TCRdb, only in-frame clones are kept and a portion is missing. This sample carries around 250,000 clones, roughly an eighth of them seen once, and the ten largest clones take 0.015% to 0.02%. Input material: naive CD4+ T cells from blood. The receptors come from a man between 25 and 39 years old with type 1 diabetes.

In its sample, this clone was seen a few times. V and J are TRBV2 and TRBJ2-7, with D possibly being TRBD1 (6 bases). Germline assignment: CDR1 SNHLY and CDR2 FYNNEI. Trimming removed 2 bases at V and 2 bases at J, with 10 bases between. The CDR3 loop spans 14 amino acids. CDR3 loop: CASSEQGRAYEQYF. In DNA form, the CDR3 reads TGTGCCAGCAGTGAACAGGGGCGAGCCTACGAGCAGTACTTC.

The rearrangement uses TRBV28 and TRBJ2-7; 7 bases fit TRBD1. Per the germline V gene, CDR1 is MDHEN and CDR2 is SYDVKM. The junction had 9 bases not matched to a gene; V was cut back by 3 bases and J by 4 bases. CDR3 size: 15 residues. The CDR3 here is CASSFPGTAQYEQYF. The CDR3, as DNA: TGTGCCAGCAGTTTCCCGGGGACAGCTCAGTACGAGCAGTACTTC.

This clone was seen only a few times. The same CDR3 arises from other DNA sequences in this sample as well. The chain recombines TRBV5-1 with TRBJ2-5; no definite D call. The CDR3 consists of 11 residues. CDR1 and CDR2 from the germline V gene are SGHRS and YFSETQ. Deletions cut 4 bases from V and 4 bases from J, with 5 bases between. In nucleotides, the CDR3 is TGCGCCAGCAGCCTCAGAGAGACCCAGTACTTC. This sequence encodes CASSLRETQYF.

This clone was observed a few times. CDR3 bases: TGTGCCAGCAGTTACGAGAGCTCCTACAATGAGCAGTTCTTC. Amino acid sequence: CASSYESSYNEQFF. The chain is built from TRBV6-6 and TRBJ2-1; D gene uncertain. Per the germline V gene, CDR1 is MNHNY and CDR2 is SVGAGI (reference sequence). CDR3 length: 14 amino acids. V lost 2 bases, J lost 0 bases, and 5 bases lay in between.

The chain combines TRBV5-1 with TRBJ2-3, with 13 bases identical to TRBD2. Germline V lookup: CDR1 SGHRS, CDR2 YFSETQ. The CDR3 consists of 18 residues. V was pared by 5 bases and J by 0 bases, with 9 bases of the junction left unmatched. The CDR3 loop reads CASSSGTSGIPSTDTQYF. DNA of the CDR3: TGCGCCAGCAGTTCCGGGACTAGCGGGATCCCTAGCACAGATACGCAGTATTTT.

This clone has more than one count but fewer than ten. V usage is TRBV6-6 and J usage is TRBJ2-4; D is possibly TRBD1 (6 bases). V dropped 5 bases and J dropped 8 bases, with 10 bases sitting between them. This CDR3 has 12 residues. Germline CDR1 reads MNHNY; CDR2 reads SVGAGI (reference sequence). CDR3 coding DNA: TGTGCCAGCAGTGGCAGGGGCGACATTCAGTACTTC. It yields the protein CASSGRGDIQYF.

The chain is built from TRBV7-2 and TRBJ2-7; D remains unclear. The germline CDR1 and CDR2 sequences are SGHTA and FQGNSA. V was clipped by 1 base and J by 2 bases, with 6 bases between them. The CDR3 contains 13 residues. The CDR3 loop is CASSLDPTYEQYF. Here the CDR3 DNA reads TGTGCCAGCAGCTTAGACCCTACCTACGAGCAGTACTTC.

This chain links TRBV14 with TRBJ2-7; TRBD1 agrees at 7 bases. The V gene's germline CDR1 is SGHDN and CDR2 FVKESK. This CDR3 is 16 amino acids long. The junction had 12 bases not matched to a gene; V was cut back by 1 base and J by 6 bases. CDR3 coding DNA: TGTGCCAGCAGCCAAGTTTGGACAGGCCTATCAGGCGAGCAGTACTTC. Its translation is CASSQVWTGLSGEQYF.

This clone showed up just a few times. The chain uses TRBV28 and TRBJ2-1, with D perhaps TRBD2 (6 bases). The V and J ends lost 5 bases and 0 bases respectively, with 11 bases between them. Germline loops: CDR1 MDHEN, CDR2 SYDVKM. The CDR3 sequence is 15 residues long. CDR3 DNA sequence: TGTGCCAGCAGTCTCCCCGGGGGCTCCTACAATGAGCAGTTCTTC. This sequence encodes CASSLPGGSYNEQFF.

The chain uses TRBV4-2 and TRBJ2-1, with TRBD1 matching over 7 bases. V shed 4 bases, J shed 2 bases, and the junction held 2 bases outside the gene matches. The CDR3 spans 14 residues. Germline V CDR1 and CDR2: LGHNA, YNFKEQ. CDR3 sequence: CASSPGTAYNEQFF. In DNA form, the CDR3 reads TGTGCCAGCAGCCCCGGGACAGCCTACAATGAGCAGTTCTTC.

This clone was seen only a few times. As DNA, the CDR3 is TGCGCCAGCAGTCAATCGGTGAGGGGGCTCGTTGAGGAAAAACTGTTTTTT. It is translated as CASSQSVRGLVEEKLFF. V is TRBV23-1 and J is TRBJ1-4; TRBD1 matches 7 bases. TRBV23-1 counts as an open reading frame of uncertain function. The CDR3 runs to 17 residues. The junction had 12 bases not matched to a gene; V was cut back by 0 bases and J by 8 bases.

V is TRBV7-2 and J is TRBJ2-5, with TRBD1 matching over 7 bases. Per germline, CDR1 SGHTA and CDR2 FQGNSA. The CDR3 is 15 residues long. J lost 4 bases, V lost 5 bases, and 10 bases had no gene match. CDR3 bases: TGTGCCAGCAGCCGACAAGGGGGCGCGGGAGAGACCCAGTACTTC. This codes for CASSRQGGAGETQYF.

A few counts support this clone. The V gene is TRBV27, the J gene TRBJ1-1; D is ambiguous. The CDR3 runs 16 residues. CDR1 and CDR2 from the germline V gene are MNHEY and SMNVEV (reference sequence). Trimming shortened V by 4 bases and J by 4 bases, and 19 bases separated the two germline ends. CDR3 sequence: CASSSPPGRRGTEAFF. The CDR3 nucleotides read TGTGCCAGCAGTTCACCCCCCGGACGGCGGGGCACTGAAGCTTTCTTT.

The chain links TRBV30 to TRBJ2-1; D is unresolved. CDR1 is GTSNPN and CDR2 is SVGIG in the germline V gene (reference sequence). V was cut by 7 bases and J by 0 bases, with 13 bases left in between. The length of the CDR3 is 14 residues. Here the CDR3 reads CASLTRSSYNEQFF. The DNA for the CDR3 is TGTGCCTCACTGACTCGGAGCTCCTACAATGAGCAGTTCTTC.

This clone appeared a few times. The chain links TRBV6-6 to TRBJ2-7; D uncertain. Germline V gives CDR1 MNHNY, CDR2 SVGAGI (reference sequence). The V gene lost 2 bases and the J gene lost 0 bases, with 8 bases spanning the gap. CDR3 size: 14 residues. DNA of the CDR3: TGTGCCAGCAGTTACAGAGCTAGCTCCTACGAGCAGTACTTC. The encoded protein is CASSYRASSYEQYF.

This clone has just a few counts. This sequence joins TRBV5-1 and TRBJ2-5; D might be TRBD2 (6 bases). With 3 bases removed from V and 2 bases from J, the gap between germline ends came to 11 bases. The CDR3 totals 14 residues. Germline V lookup: CDR1 SGHRS, CDR2 YFSETQ. The CDR3 nucleotides are TGCGCCAGCAGCTCCTTCGGGACTCAAGAGACCCAGTACTTC. Its protein is CASSSFGTQETQYF.